Following are 4 T cell receptor beta chains from one sample sequenced in a study of blood T cell repertoires in COVID-19. TCRdb's copy holds only in-frame clones and misses some; the assay was immunoSEQ multiplex PCR. The sample holds over 200,000 clones, around 84% seen once. The sequencing sample was made of PBMCs or T cells enriched from blood (not recorded which). The receptors stem from a man between 18 and 35 years old who had recovered from COVID-19.

This sequence joins TRBV11-1 and TRBJ2-7; TRBD2 is a possible D gene (6 bases). CDR1 is SGHAT and CDR2 is FQDESV in the germline V gene (reference sequence). V was cut by 5 bases and J by 0 bases, with 8 bases left in between. The CDR3 length is 13 residues. CDR3 protein: CASSPGLSYEQYF. CDR3 sequence (DNA): TGTGCCAGCAGCCCGGGACTCTCCTACGAGCAGTACTTC.

A single count supports this clone. This rearrangement joins TRBV27 to TRBJ2-7; D is uncertain. Trimming left V 4 bases short and J 0 bases short, with 10 bases between. From germline, CDR1 is MNHEY and CDR2 SMNVEV (reference sequence). The CDR3 contains 14 residues. The CDR3 DNA reads TGTGCCAGCAGTTATAAGCCCCGCTCCTACGAGCAGTACTTC. This translates into CASSYKPRSYEQYF.

The rearrangement links TRBV2 to TRBJ1-5; D is possibly TRBD1 (6 bases). V lost 0 bases and J lost 11, with 14 bases in between. The CDR3 runs 14 residues. Germline assignment: CDR1 SNHLY and CDR2 FYNNEI. CDR3 sequence reads: CASSEATGRRAQHF. The CDR3 DNA follows: TGTGCCAGCAGTGAAGCGACAGGTCGTCGGGCCCAGCATTTT.

The chain carries TRBV28 and TRBJ1-4; tentatively, D is TRBD1 (6 bases). The CDR3 is made up of 15 amino acids. V was trimmed by 4 bases and J by 6 bases, leaving 15 bases between them. Germline V gene lookup returns CDR1 MDHEN and CDR2 SYDVKM. CDR3 in amino acids: CASSSAGEGDEKLFF. The CDR3, as DNA: TGTGCCAGCAGTTCCGCAGGGGAAGGGGATGAAAAACTGTTTTTT.